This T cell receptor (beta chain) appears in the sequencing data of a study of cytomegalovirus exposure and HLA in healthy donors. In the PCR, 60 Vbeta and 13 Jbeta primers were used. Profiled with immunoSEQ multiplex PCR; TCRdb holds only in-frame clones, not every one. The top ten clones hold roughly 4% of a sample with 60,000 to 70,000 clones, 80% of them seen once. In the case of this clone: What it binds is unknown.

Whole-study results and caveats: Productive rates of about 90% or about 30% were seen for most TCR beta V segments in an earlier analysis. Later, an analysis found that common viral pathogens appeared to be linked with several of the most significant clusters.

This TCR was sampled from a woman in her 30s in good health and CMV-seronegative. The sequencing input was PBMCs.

CDR3 sequence reads: CSVEVGFGAGTYEQYF. The CDR3 region has the DNA TGCAGCGTTGAAGTGGGGTTCGGGGCGGGGACCTACGAGCAGTACTTC. The rearrangement joins TRBV29-1 to TRBJ2-7, with D possibly being TRBD2 (6 bases). Deletions cut 1 base from V and 2 bases from J, with 18 bases between. The CDR3 has 16 amino acids. Germline V gene data show CDR1 as SQVTM and CDR2 as ANQGSEA.